This T cell receptor (beta chain) originates from a study of shared clonotypes between healthy human individuals. Study-wide results and limits: Between several donors, naive CD4 clonotypes were shared at a level of about 5%. Tissues were not sampled, only blood, and their repertoires likely differ.

As concerns this clone: The target antigen is unknown.

Genomic DNA (from each subset) was split evenly across several immunoSEQ plates. As processed by the authors: Filtering was not the same, since immunoSEQ gave junction-only sequences without quality scores. Some clones are missing from TCRdb's copy, which holds only in-frame ones; the method was immunoSEQ multiplex PCR. The DNA gave D and trimming, while V, J and clone size come from that table. The sample includes around 2.5 million clones, roughly 93% of them seen just once. The sample taken for sequencing was naive CD4+ T cells from PBMCs. Subset indicated: CD45RA+ positively selected. This sequence originates from a man younger than 35 in good health. Some clones in this sample may be carry-over from other donors' samples.

The CDR3 here is CAWSVQRAGYTF. CDR3 nucleotides: TGTGCCTGGAGTGTACAAAGGGCTGGCTACACCTTC. The J gene is TRBJ1-2, the V gene TRBV30, with D unresolved. The V gene's germline CDR1 is GTSNPN and CDR2 SVGIG (reference sequence). Trimming cost V 0 bases and J 7 bases, with 9 bases left between them. This CDR3 contains 12 residues.